Listed below are T cell receptor beta chains from one sample, sequenced in a study of CD8+CD57+ T cells in acquired aplastic anemia. TCRdb analysed the reads with MiXCR anew, one entry per CDR3 protein. The sample has around 500,000 distinct CDR3 sequences; over 25% are singletons. The source material was sorted CD4+, CD8+, or CD8+CD57+ T cells (not recorded which) from PBMCs. The source is a human donor with aplastic anemia. CDR3s include the opening cysteine and the closing phenylalanine or tryptophan. D genes are given only for firm matches. Some rows have no size entry. The others give once, few or many, or a class for an expanded clone.

j_call	v_call	clone_size	d_call	cdr3_nt	cdr3_aa
TRBJ1-2	TRBV18	.	.	TGTGCCAGCTCACCACCGGAAAGAGATGGCTACACCTTC	CASSPPERDGYTF
TRBJ1-6	TRBV25-1	.	.	TGTGCCAGCAGGGACGGGTACAATTCACCCCTCCATTTT	CASRDGYNSPLHF
TRBJ2-3	TRBV14	.	.	TGTGCCAGCAGCCAAAGGGGAAACAGGGTGGATACGCAGTATTTT	CASSQRGNRVDTQYF
TRBJ2-4	TRBV12-3/TRBV12-4	few	TRBD1	TGTGCCAGCACCAAATCCACCGAACGACAGGGGGAAAACATTCAGTACTTC	CASTKSTERQGENIQYF
TRBJ2-7	TRBV12-3/TRBV12-4	few	TRBD2	TGTGCCAGCAGTTCCGTGACTAGCGGAGTAATGTACTTC	CASSSVTSGVMYF
TRBJ2-1	TRBV24-1	many	TRBD1	TGTGCCACCAGTGAAGGGGGACAGGGGGGACACAATGAGCAGTTCTTC	CATSEGGQGGHNEQFF
TRBJ1-2	TRBV6-5	.	.	TGTGCCAGCAGTTACTCCAGATACCCAACTAGTGGCTACACCTTC	CASSYSRYPTSGYTF
TRBJ1-6	TRBV6-6	many	.	TGTGCCAGCAGTTACCTAGAGAGCTCCTATAATTCACCCCTCCACTTT	CASSYLESSYNSPLHF
TRBJ1-4	TRBV10-3	many	.	TGTGCCATCAGTGCCGGAGCTCCCGGGGCTAATGAAAAACTGTTTTTT	CAISAGAPGANEKLFF
TRBJ1-2	TRBV27	.	.	TGTGCCAGCAGTAGATCCTCCGGGCAGCGAGGGGGCTATGGCTACACCTTC	CASSRSSGQRGGYGYTF
TRBJ2-2	TRBV20-1	.	TRBD1	TGCAGTGCTCCGGGGACAGTCGACACCGGGGAGCTGGTTTTT	CSAPGTVDTGELVF
TRBJ2-5	TRBV20-1	many	.	TGCAGTGCTCGGGAAGAGACCCAGTACTTC	CSAREETQYF
TRBJ2-7	TRBV11-1	.	.	TGTGCCAGCAGCGGAGGGAGTAGGACCTACGAGCAGTACTTC	CASSGGSRTYEQYF
TRBJ1-5	TRBV10-3	once	.	TGTGCCATCAGTGACGCCCGACTGGGAGGGAGCAATCAGCCCCAGCATTTT	CAISDARLGGSNQPQHF
TRBJ1-5	TRBV20-1	many	.	TGCAGTGCTAGTTCACCTTACGCTGGCAATCAGCCCCAGCATTTT	CSASSPYAGNQPQHF
TRBJ2-7	TRBV5-5	.	TRBD1	TGTGCCAGCAGCCTCCTACCGGGACAGGAATTCTACGAGCAGTACTTC	CASSLLPGQEFYEQYF